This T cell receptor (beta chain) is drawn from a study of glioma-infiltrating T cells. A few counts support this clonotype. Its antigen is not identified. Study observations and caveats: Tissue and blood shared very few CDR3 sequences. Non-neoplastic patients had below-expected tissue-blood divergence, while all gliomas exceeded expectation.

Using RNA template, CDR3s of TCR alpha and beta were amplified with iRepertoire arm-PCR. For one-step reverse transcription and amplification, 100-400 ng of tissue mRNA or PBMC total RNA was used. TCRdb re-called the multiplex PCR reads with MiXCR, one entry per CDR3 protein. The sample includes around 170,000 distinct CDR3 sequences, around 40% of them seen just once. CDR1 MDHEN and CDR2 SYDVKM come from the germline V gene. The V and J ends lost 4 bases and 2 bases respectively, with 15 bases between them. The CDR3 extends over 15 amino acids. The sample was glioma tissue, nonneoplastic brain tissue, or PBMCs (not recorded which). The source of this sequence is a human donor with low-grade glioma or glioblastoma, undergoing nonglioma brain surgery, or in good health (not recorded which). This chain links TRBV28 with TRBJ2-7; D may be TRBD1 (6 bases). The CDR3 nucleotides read TGTGCCAGCAGTTCGACCTACAGGGCTGCCTACGAGCAGTACTTC. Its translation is CASSSTYRAAYEQYF.